The source of this T cell receptor beta chain is a study of control samples from healthy donors and cancer patients (dated by TCRdb to 2020 to 2021). Receptors were amplified or captured by the immunoSEQ multiplex PCR assay. TCRdb's version of the immuneACCESS table is confined to in-frame rearrangements and falls short of the full clone set. An unresolved V gene accounts for under half of the shortfall where checked; the remainder is of unknown origin. This sample holds tens of thousands of clones; almost 90% were observed only once. The ten largest make up over 5% of the sample. The CDR3 spans 15 residues, from the cysteine through the phenylalanine. The sequence is cut down to CDR3 DNA, 45 bases in frame from base 1. The junction shows trimming of 6 bases on V and 4 bases on J, and the gene matches do not reach 6 bases of it. The germline V gene encodes CDR1 LGHNT and CDR2 FRNRAP. Comment on this clone: The antigen it binds to is not known. Base-call qualities are not available, and no considerably larger clone is one nucleotide away.

This TCR was sampled from a man aged 55 to 70 with colorectal cancer. The chain is assembled from TRBV12-5 and TRBJ2-1; TRBD2 agrees with 10 junctional bases. The sequencing sample was made of PBMCs. The base sequence is TGTGCTAGTGGCAGGGGACTAGCGAATTACAATGAGCAGTTCTTC. Its amino acids are CASGRGLANYNEQFF.